The 7 T cell receptor beta chains given below trace back to one sample, sequenced in a study of blood T cell repertoires in COVID-19. The repertoire was sequenced with immunoSEQ multiplex PCR; TCRdb's copy has only in-frame clones and lacks some. Of approximately 390,000 clones in the sample, nearly 90% were seen once. Source material: peripheral blood. The source of these receptors is a man in his late teens or twenties with active or convalescent COVID-19.

This clone was seen once. The CDR3 here is CASSPNPGLAGNTGELFF. The CDR3 DNA is TGTGCCAGCAGTCCCAATCCGGGACTAGCGGGGAACACCGGGGAGCTGTTTTTT. The V and J genes are TRBV6-2 or TRBV6-3 and TRBJ2-2; 12 positions agree with TRBD2. The CDR3 spans 18 residues. Germline trimming cut 5 bases from V and 1 base from J; bases unmatched to any gene: 8. Germline V gene data show CDR1 as MNHEY and CDR2 as SVGEGT.

This clone was seen a single time. The V call is TRBV7-3, the J call TRBJ2-1; 11 bases line up with TRBD2. The CDR3 length is 15 residues. V shed 5 bases and J 7 bases; nucleotides not matched to a gene: 7. CDR1 and CDR2 (germline): SGHTA, FQGTGA. CDR3 DNA sequence: TGTGCCAGCAGCGAACTAGCGGGAGTAGTGAATGAGCAGTTCTTC. It codes for CASSELAGVVNEQFF.

This clone was seen a single time. This rearrangement joins TRBV9 to TRBJ2-1; D remains unclear. Germline loops: CDR1 SGDLS, CDR2 YYNGEE. With 0 bases removed from V and 5 bases from J, the gap between germline ends came to 9 bases. CDR3 length equals 14 residues. This CDR3 is CASSVASIDNEQFF. CDR3 nucleotide sequence: TGTGCCAGCAGCGTAGCCAGTATCGACAATGAGCAGTTCTTC. Combining the CDR3 with reference TRBV9 and TRBJ2-1 gives the whole variable domain DSGVTQTPKHLITATGQRVTLRCSPRSGDLSVYWYQQSLDQGLQFLIQYYNGEERAKGNILERFSAQQFPDLHSELNLSSLELGDSALYFCASSVASIDNEQFFGPGTRLTVL.

The chain recombines TRBV12-3 or TRBV12-4 with TRBJ1-5; D remains unclear. V lost 3 bases and J lost 7, with 10 bases in between. The CDR3 extends over 13 amino acids. The CDR3 region has the DNA TGTGCCAGCAGTTTGAGGAGGAGGCAGCCCCAGCATTTT. This translates into CASSLRRRQPQHF.

This rearrangement joins TRBV18 to TRBJ1-5; D possibly corresponds to TRBD1 (5 bases). Trimming took 1 base from V and 4 from J, leaving 8 bases between them. The germline gives CDR1 KGHSH, CDR2 LQKENI. This CDR3 has 14 residues. The CDR3 sequence is CASSPQTENQPQHF. The CDR3 DNA follows: TGTGCCAGCTCACCACAGACAGAAAATCAGCCCCAGCATTTT.

The gene calls are TRBV6-5 and TRBJ2-7; TRBD2 matches at 9 bases. Germline assignment: CDR1 MNHEY and CDR2 SVGAGI. The length of the CDR3 is 13 residues. Trimming removed 8 bases from V and 2 bases from J; junction bases left unmatched: 4. CDR3 sequence (DNA): TGTGCCAGCGTGGCTAGCGGGACCTACGAGCAGTACTTC. It codes for CASVASGTYEQYF.

This clone was recorded only once. J is TRBJ1-2 and V is TRBV19; D is undetermined. This CDR3 is 14 amino acids long. V was trimmed by 8 bases and J by 1 base, leaving 14 bases between them. The germline CDR1 and CDR2 sequences are LNHDA and SQIVND (reference sequence). The DNA of the CDR3 is TGTGCCAGTGGAGGGTTGGCCCTTAACTATGGCTACACCTTC. Translating gives CASGGLALNYGYTF.